The 2 T cell receptor beta chains listed next were all sequenced from one sample in a study of blood T cell repertoires in COVID-19. Clones were sequenced by immunoSEQ multiplex PCR, and TCRdb holds only the in-frame ones, with some missing. The table lists a few hundred thousand clones, about 82% of them singletons. Sequencing used peripheral blood. The receptors here all came from a woman aged 70 to 79 with COVID-19, enrolled during active disease.

This chain joins TRBV7-2 and TRBJ2-1, with 7 positions matching TRBD1. Per germline, CDR1 SGHTA and CDR2 FQGNSA. The CDR3 totals 13 residues. V was pared by 5 bases and J by 8 bases, with 6 bases of the junction left unmatched. The DNA of the CDR3 is TGTGCCAGCAGCCCACCTGACAGGGATGAGCAGTTCTTC. Protein product: CASSPPDRDEQFF.

This clone was counted once. The chain is built from TRBV28 and TRBJ1-2, with TRBD1 as a possible D gene (6 bases). V was shortened by 7 bases and J by 4 bases, with 19 bases between the two germline ends. The CDR3 has 15 residues. Per germline, CDR1 MDHEN and CDR2 SYDVKM. The CDR3 protein is CASTLGGAHSYGYTF. The CDR3 bases are TGTGCCAGCACCCTAGGGGGGGCGCATTCCTATGGCTACACCTTC.